This T cell receptor beta chain was observed in a study of a mutant IDH1 vaccine in newly diagnosed glioma. Study at large: Commencement of vaccination occurred 4-6 weeks following radiotherapy alone, or concurrently with temozolomide cycles. Held at week 35, visit V12 was the safety follow-up, and visit V13 followed at week 47.

Time point of the sample: week 35, safety follow-up. Each vaccine dose was 300 ug of mutant IDH1 20-mer peptide, with topical imiquimod. Across weeks 1, 3, 5, 7, 11, 15, 19 and 23, patients received a vaccination each time, eight in all. From germline, CDR1 is MNHEY and CDR2 SVGAGI. CDR3 size: 14 residues. J was trimmed by 2 bases and V by 9 bases; bases with no gene match: 5. Whole-study results and caveats: Vaccine-induced immune responses were detected in approximately 92% of patients.

This clone occurred a few times. Antigen unknown. Libraries were prepared by immunoSEQ multiplex PCR; TCRdb keeps only in-frame clonotypes and omits some of them. Of about 60,000 clones listed, 84% are singletons. J is TRBJ1-5 and V is TRBV6-5; 9 bases fit TRBD1. This clonotype originated in a man aged 25-45 years with glioma. This specimen was PBMCs, taken from a glioma patient whose treatment included an IDH1 peptide vaccine. CDR3 region: CASGQGSGNQPQHF. For the CDR3, the DNA is TGTGCCAGTGGACAGGGGTCGGGCAATCAGCCCCAGCATTTT.